This record covers a single T cell receptor beta chain. The sample belongs to a study of beta chain features in type 1 diabetes. Study-wide context: All samples yielded around 98,000,000 examined sorted cells.

In total, each donor contributed a single heparinised blood draw that averaged roughly 100 mL. Based on CD45RO/CCR7/CD25/CD127/CD95/CD27, CD4+ regulatory, stem cell-like memory, naive and central memory cells were sorted. The study reverse transcribed the entire isolated RNA, so it sequenced expressed TCRB transcripts. Only in-frame clones appear in the TCRdb table, and some are missing; sequencing was by immunoSEQ multiplex PCR. Altogether approximately 470,000 clones are present, over 25% being singletons, with the ten largest covering 0.065%. Germline V gene data show CDR1 as SQVTM and CDR2 as ANQGSEA. The V and J ends lost 6 bases and 1 base respectively, with 15 bases between them. This CDR3 is 14 amino acids long.

This clonotype originated in a young man in good health. Sequences were obtained from naive CD4+ T cells from blood. V gene TRBV29-1 combines with J gene TRBJ1-1; no clear D gene. CDR3 bases: TGCAGCGTCGCCCTCCCGGCAGCGAACACTGAAGCTTTCTTT. Translating gives CSVALPAANTEAFF.